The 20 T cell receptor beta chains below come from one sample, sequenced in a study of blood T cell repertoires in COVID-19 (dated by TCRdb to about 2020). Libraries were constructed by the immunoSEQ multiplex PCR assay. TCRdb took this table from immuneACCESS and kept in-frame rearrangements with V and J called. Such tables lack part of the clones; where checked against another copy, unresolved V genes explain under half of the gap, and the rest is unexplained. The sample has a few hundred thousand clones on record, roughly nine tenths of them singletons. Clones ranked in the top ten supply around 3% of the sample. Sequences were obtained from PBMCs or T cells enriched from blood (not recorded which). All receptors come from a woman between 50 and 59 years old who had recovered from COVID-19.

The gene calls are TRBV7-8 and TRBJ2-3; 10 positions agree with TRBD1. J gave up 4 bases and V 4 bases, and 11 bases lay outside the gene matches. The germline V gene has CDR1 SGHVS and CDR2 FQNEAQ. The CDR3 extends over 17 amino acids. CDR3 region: CASSSIRRDRGADTQYF. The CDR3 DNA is TGTGCCAGCAGCTCGATCCGCCGGGACAGGGGCGCAGATACGCAGTATTTT.

CDR3: CASSSGQSNSPLHF. In nucleotides, the CDR3 is TGCGCCAGCAGCTCGGGACAGAGTAATTCACCCCTCCACTTT. V usage is TRBV5-1 and J usage is TRBJ1-6; 7 bases align to TRBD1. This CDR3 contains 14 residues. The junction had 3 bases not matched to a gene; V was cut back by 3 bases and J by 6 bases. CDR1 SGHRS and CDR2 YFSETQ come from the germline V gene.

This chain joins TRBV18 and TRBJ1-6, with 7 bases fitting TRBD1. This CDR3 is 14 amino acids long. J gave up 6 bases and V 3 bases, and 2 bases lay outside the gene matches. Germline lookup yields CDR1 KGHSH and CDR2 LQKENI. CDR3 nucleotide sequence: TGTGCCAGCTCACCGGACAGGAGTAATTCACCCCTCCACTTT. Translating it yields CASSPDRSNSPLHF. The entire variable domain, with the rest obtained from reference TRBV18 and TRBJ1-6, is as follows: NAGVMQNPRHLVRRRGQEARLRCSPMKGHSHVYWYRQLPEEGLKFMVYLQKENIIDESGMPKERFSAEFPKEGPSILRIQQVVRGDSAAYFCASSPDRSNSPLHFGNGTRLTVT.

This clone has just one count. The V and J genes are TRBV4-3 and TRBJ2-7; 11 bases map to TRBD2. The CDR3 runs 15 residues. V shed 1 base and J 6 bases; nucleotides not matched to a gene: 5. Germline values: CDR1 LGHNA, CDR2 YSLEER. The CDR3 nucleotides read TGCGCCAGCAGCCAAGGACTAGCGGGGCCTTTCGAGCAGTACTTC. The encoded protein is CASSQGLAGPFEQYF.

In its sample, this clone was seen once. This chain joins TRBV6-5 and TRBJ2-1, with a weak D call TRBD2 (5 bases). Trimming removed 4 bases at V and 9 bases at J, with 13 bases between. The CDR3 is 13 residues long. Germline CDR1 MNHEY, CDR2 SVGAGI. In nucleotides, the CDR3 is TGTGCCAGCAGTTTTAACGGGAACCTTGAGCAGTTCTTC. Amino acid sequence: CASSFNGNLEQFF.

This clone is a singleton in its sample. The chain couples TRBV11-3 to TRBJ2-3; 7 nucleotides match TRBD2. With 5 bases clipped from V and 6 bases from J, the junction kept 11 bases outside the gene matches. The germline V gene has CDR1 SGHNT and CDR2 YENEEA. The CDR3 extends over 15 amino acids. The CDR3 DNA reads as TGTGCCAGCAGCCTCCGGGACTATCCCACTGATACGCAGTATTTT. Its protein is CASSLRDYPTDTQYF.

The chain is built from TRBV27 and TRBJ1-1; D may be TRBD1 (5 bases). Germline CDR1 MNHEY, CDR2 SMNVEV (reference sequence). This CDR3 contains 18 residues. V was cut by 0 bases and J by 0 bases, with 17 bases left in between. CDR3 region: CASSLSRDGRRMNTEAFF. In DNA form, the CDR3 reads TGTGCCAGCAGTTTATCGCGGGACGGAAGACGGATGAACACTGAAGCTTTCTTT.

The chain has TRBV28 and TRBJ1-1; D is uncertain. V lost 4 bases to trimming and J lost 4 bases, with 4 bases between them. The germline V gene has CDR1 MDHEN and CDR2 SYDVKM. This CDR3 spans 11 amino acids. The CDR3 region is CASSSVTEAFF. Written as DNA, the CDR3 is TGTGCCAGCAGTTCGGTCACTGAAGCTTTCTTT.

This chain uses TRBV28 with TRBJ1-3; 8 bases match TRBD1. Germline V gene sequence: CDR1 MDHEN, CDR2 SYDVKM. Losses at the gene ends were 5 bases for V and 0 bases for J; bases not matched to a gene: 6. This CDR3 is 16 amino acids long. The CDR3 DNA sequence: TGTGCCAGCAGTCCCGGACAGGGTAGCTCTGGAAACACCATATATTTT. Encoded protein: CASSPGQGSSGNTIYF.

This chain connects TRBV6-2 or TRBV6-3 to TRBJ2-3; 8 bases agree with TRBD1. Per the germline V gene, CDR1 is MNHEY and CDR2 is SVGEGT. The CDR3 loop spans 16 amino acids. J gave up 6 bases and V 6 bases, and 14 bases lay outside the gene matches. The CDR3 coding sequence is TGTGCCAGCAGCCCACCCACAGGACAGGGAGAGGATACGCAGTATTTT. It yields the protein CASSPPTGQGEDTQYF.

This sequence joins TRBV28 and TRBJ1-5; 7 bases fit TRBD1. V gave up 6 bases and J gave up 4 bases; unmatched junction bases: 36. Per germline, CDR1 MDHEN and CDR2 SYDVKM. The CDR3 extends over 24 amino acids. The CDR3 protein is CASSHLPGIAGTDPSYSRNQPQHF. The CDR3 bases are TGTGCCAGCAGCCACTTACCCGGGATCGCCGGGACAGACCCCAGTTATTCAAGAAATCAGCCCCAGCATTTT. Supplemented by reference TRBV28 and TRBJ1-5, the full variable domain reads DVKVTQSSRYLVKRTGEKVFLECVQDMDHENMFWYRQDPGLGLRLIYFSYDVKMKEKGDIPEGYSVSREKKERFSLILESASTNQTSMYLCASSHLPGIAGTDPSYSRNQPQHFGDGTRLSIL.

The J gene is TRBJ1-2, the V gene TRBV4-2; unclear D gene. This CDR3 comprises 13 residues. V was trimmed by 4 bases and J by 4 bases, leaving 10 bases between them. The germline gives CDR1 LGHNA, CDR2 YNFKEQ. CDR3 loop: CASSPGDRYGYTF. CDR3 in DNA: TGTGCCAGCAGCCCCGGGGATCGCTATGGCTACACCTTC.

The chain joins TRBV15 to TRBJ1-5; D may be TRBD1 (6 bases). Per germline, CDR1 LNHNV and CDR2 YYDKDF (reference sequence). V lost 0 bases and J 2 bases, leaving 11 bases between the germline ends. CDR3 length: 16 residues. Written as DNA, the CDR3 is TGTGCCACCAGCAGAGACAGGGGAGCTGGCAATCAGCCCCAGCATTTT. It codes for CATSRDRGAGNQPQHF.

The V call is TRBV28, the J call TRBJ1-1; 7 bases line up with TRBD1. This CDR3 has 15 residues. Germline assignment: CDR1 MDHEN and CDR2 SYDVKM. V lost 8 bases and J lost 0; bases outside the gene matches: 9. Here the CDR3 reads CASPPTGQMNTEAFF. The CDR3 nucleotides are TGTGCCAGCCCCCCGACGGGACAGATGAACACTGAAGCTTTCTTT.

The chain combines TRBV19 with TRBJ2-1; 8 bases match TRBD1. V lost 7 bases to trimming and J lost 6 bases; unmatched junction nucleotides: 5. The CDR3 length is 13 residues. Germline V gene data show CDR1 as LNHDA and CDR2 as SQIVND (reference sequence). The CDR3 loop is CASIGGTGNEQFF. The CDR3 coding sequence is TGTGCCAGTATCGGCGGGACAGGCAATGAGCAGTTCTTC. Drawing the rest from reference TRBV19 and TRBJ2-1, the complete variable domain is DGGITQSPKYLFRKEGQNVTLSCEQNLNHDAMYWYRQDPGQGLRLIYYSQIVNDFQKGDIAEGYSVSREKKESFPLTVTSAQKNPTAFYLCASIGGTGNEQFFGPGTRLTVL.

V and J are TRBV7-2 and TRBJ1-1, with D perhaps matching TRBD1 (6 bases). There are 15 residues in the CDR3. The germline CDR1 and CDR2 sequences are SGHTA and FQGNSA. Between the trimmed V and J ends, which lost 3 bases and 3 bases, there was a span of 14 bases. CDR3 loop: CASSFGKTGDTEAFF. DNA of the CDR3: TGTGCCAGCAGCTTCGGAAAGACAGGAGACACTGAAGCTTTCTTT.

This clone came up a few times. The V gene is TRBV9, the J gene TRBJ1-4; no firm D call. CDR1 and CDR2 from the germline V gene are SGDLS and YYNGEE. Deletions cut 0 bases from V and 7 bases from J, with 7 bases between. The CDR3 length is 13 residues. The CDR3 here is CASSVEAGEKLFF. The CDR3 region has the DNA TGTGCCAGCAGCGTAGAGGCGGGTGAAAAACTGTTTTTT.

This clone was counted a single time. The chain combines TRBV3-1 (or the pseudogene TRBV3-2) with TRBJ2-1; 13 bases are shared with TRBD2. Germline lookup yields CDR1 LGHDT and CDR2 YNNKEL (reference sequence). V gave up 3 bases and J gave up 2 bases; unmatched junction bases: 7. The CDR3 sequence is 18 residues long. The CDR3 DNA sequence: TGTGCCAGCAGCCAGAGGACTAGCGGGAGTCGTACCTACAATGAGCAGTTCTTC. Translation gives CASSQRTSGSRTYNEQFF.

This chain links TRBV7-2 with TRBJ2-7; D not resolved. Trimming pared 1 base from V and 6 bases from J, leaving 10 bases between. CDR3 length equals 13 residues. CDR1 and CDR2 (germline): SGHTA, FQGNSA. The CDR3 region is CASSLGQVGEQYF. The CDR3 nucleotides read TGTGCCAGCAGCTTAGGGCAGGTCGGCGAGCAGTACTTC.

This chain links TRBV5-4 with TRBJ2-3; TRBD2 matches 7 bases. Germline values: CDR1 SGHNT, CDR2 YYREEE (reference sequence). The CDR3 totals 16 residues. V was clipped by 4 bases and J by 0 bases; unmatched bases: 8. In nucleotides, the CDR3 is TGTGCCAGCAGCAAATCGGGACTAACTAGCACAGATACGCAGTATTTT. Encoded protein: CASSKSGLTSTDTQYF.